Shown below are 11 T cell receptor beta chains from a single sample sequenced in a study of T cells after posttransplantation cyclophosphamide. Measured with immunoSEQ multiplex PCR; TCRdb has only the in-frame clones, and not every one. Among 10,000 or so clones listed, roughly 98% were seen once. The naive gate required viable CD3+CD4+ or CD3+CD8+ cells with CCR7+CD45RA+CD45RO-CD95-CD27+CD28+ phenotype. The sequenced sample consisted of naive CD4+ T cells sorted from PBMCs. These receptors all stem from a woman in her sixties or seventies in good health, CMV-negative, and a related stem cell transplant donor.

The CDR3 is CASSYSSVQNEQFF. In DNA form, the CDR3 reads TGTGCCAGCAGTTACTCGTCTGTCCAGAATGAGCAGTTCTTC. The J gene is TRBJ2-1, the V gene TRBV6-6; D is ambiguous. This CDR3 comprises 14 residues. Trimming stripped 0 bases from V and 7 bases from J, with 10 bases between. CDR1 and CDR2 from the germline V gene are MNHNY and SVGAGI (reference sequence).

The chain links TRBV7-9 to TRBJ2-5; 7 nucleotides align to TRBD2. V was pared by 1 base and J by 4 bases, with 9 bases of the junction left unmatched. The CDR3 contains 16 residues. Germline V gene sequence: CDR1 SEHNR, CDR2 FQNEAQ (reference sequence). The CDR3 is CASSLGFRGEGETQYF. For the CDR3, the DNA is TGTGCCAGCAGCTTAGGATTCCGGGGGGAAGGAGAGACCCAGTACTTC.

This clone was recorded only once. The chain links TRBV9 to TRBJ1-5; perhaps TRBD1 as D (5 bases). This CDR3 comprises 16 residues. V dropped 4 bases and J dropped 1 base, with 15 bases sitting between them. CDR1 and CDR2 from the germline V gene are SGDLS and YYNGEE. The CDR3 DNA reads TGTGCCAGCAGCTACCGGACATTTTTGAGCAATCAGCCCCAGCATTTT. Translating it yields CASSYRTFLSNQPQHF.

The chain has TRBV7-2 and TRBJ2-3; unclear D gene. The germline V gene encodes CDR1 SGHTA and CDR2 FQGNSA. V lost 4 bases and J lost 2, with 7 bases in between. This CDR3 spans 13 amino acids. The CDR3 region has the DNA TGTGCCAGCAGCTCCCCCCTCACAGATACGCAGTATTTT. It encodes CASSSPLTDTQYF.

This clone came up once. The chain carries TRBV7-8 and TRBJ2-1; tentatively, D is TRBD2 (7 bases). From germline, CDR1 is SGHVS and CDR2 FQNEAQ. The CDR3 length is 16 residues. V was shortened by 5 bases and J by 9 bases, with 23 bases between the two germline ends. CDR3 sequence (DNA): TGTGCCAGCAGCCGCCTCATGGGGGGGCGCTTTGTTGAGCAGTTCTTC. Its protein is CASSRLMGGRFVEQFF.

V and J are TRBV6-6 and TRBJ2-7; TRBD1 matches at 10 bases. CDR3 size: 15 residues. After removal of 5 bases from V and 5 bases from J, the junction contained 9 bases not matched to a gene. CDR1 and CDR2 (germline): MNHNY, SVGAGI (reference sequence). The CDR3 sequence: CASSTRTGGSNEQYF. For the CDR3, the DNA is TGTGCCAGCAGTACGCGGACAGGGGGATCCAACGAGCAGTACTTC.

The V and J genes are TRBV7-8 and TRBJ1-5, with 8 bases fitting TRBD1. J lost 4 bases, V lost 1 base, and 3 bases had no gene match. Germline V gives CDR1 SGHVS, CDR2 FQNEAQ. This CDR3 region has 15 residues. CDR3 protein: CASSLGGQGNQPQHF. CDR3 DNA: TGTGCCAGCAGCTTAGGCGGACAGGGAAATCAGCCCCAGCATTTT.

This chain links TRBV19 with TRBJ1-5; 7 bases align to TRBD1. V was pared by 9 bases and J by 2 bases, with 4 bases of the junction left unmatched. This CDR3 comprises 13 residues. Germline V CDR1 and CDR2: LNHDA, SQIVND (reference sequence). The CDR3 bases are TGTGCCAGCCTGACAGGGCGCAATCAGCCCCAGCATTTT. Residues: CASLTGRNQPQHF.

V gene TRBV30 combines with J gene TRBJ1-5; 9 bases map to TRBD1. The CDR3 loop spans 20 amino acids. The germline V gene encodes CDR1 GTSNPN and CDR2 SVGIG (reference sequence). The junction had 15 bases not matched to a gene; V was cut back by 0 bases and J by 0 bases. The CDR3 here is CAWSVPPRDRAQYSNQPQHF. The CDR3 DNA reads TGTGCCTGGAGTGTACCGCCGCGGGACAGGGCCCAATATAGCAATCAGCCCCAGCATTTT. Complete variable domain (other parts from reference TRBV30 and TRBJ1-5): SQTIHQWPATLVQPVGSPLSLECTVEGTSNPNLYWYRQAAGRGLQLLFYSVGIGQISSEVPQNLSASRPQDRQFILSSKKLLLSDSGFYLCAWSVPPRDRAQYSNQPQHFGDGTRLSIL.

This chain links TRBV7-9 with TRBJ1-6; TRBD1 might be the D (5 bases). The V gene lost 1 base and the J gene lost 8 bases, with 9 bases spanning the gap. CDR1 and CDR2 from the germline V gene are SEHNR and FQNEAQ (reference sequence). This CDR3 region has 14 residues. CDR3 DNA sequence: TGTGCCAGCAGCTTAGGTCAGGGATATTCACCCCTCCACTTT. Encoded protein: CASSLGQGYSPLHF.

J is TRBJ2-5 and V is TRBV6-5; perhaps TRBD2 as D (5 bases). The V gene lost 2 bases and the J gene lost 1 base, with 11 bases spanning the gap. The CDR3 is 15 residues long. CDR1 is MNHEY, CDR2 SVGAGI, per germline. The CDR3 reads CASSYRVGLQETQYF. DNA for the CDR3: TGTGCCAGCAGTTACAGGGTCGGACTCCAAGAGACCCAGTACTTC.